The T cell receptor (beta chain) described here comes from a study of T cells in Graves' hyperthyroidism and ophthalmopathy. The TCR beta CDR3 regions underwent amplification using RNA transcripts as the source. The HTBI primer set drove a first-round RT-PCR of the TCR CDR3. TCRdb ran MiXCR on the multiplex PCR reads and lists one entry per CDR3 protein. The sample records under 350,000 distinct CDR3 sequences, approximately 18% being singletons. This clonotype has only a few counts. Germline V CDR1 and CDR2: MDHEN, SYDVKM. There are 13 residues in the CDR3. V was shortened by 2 bases and J by 11 bases, with 12 bases between the two germline ends.

The sequenced sample was blood. The gene calls are TRBV28 and TRBJ1-4; no clear D gene. This TCR derives from a woman aged 50 to 60 with Graves' hyperthyroidism. Here the CDR3 reads CASSLSPLGKLFF. The CDR3, as DNA: TGTGCCAGCAGTTTAAGTCCGCTAGGTAAACTGTTTTTT.